This TCR beta chain was sequenced during a study of CD8 T cell repertoires and HIV-1 epitope variants. About the study: Equal numbers of autologous T cell-negative cells presented antigen to enriched T cells.

Only in-frame clones appear in the TCRdb table, and some are missing; sequencing was by immunoSEQ multiplex PCR. The sample lists about 4,400 clones, about 64% occurring once. This clone was detected once. What it binds is unknown. Trimming shortened V by 2 bases and J by 8 bases, and 10 bases separated the two germline ends. The CDR3 has 12 residues. Germline lookup yields CDR1 GTSNPN and CDR2 SVGIG (reference sequence). This TCR was recovered from a male donor with HIV. The genes are TRBV30 and TRBJ1-5; D is unresolved. Input material: cultured CD8+ T cells derived from PBMCs. The CDR3 spells CAWSPDWEPQHF. In DNA form, the CDR3 reads TGTGCCTGGAGTCCTGATTGGGAGCCCCAGCATTTT.